The 11 T cell receptor beta chains listed next were all sequenced from one sample in a study of blood T cell repertoires in COVID-19. This table comes from immunoSEQ multiplex PCR, and its TCRdb copy is limited to in-frame clones, with some not included. The sample includes 200,000 to 250,000 clones, approximately 86% seen only once; the top ten take more than 6.5%. Sequenced material: peripheral blood. These receptors were obtained from a woman aged 70-85 years with active or convalescent COVID-19.

V is TRBV18 and J is TRBJ1-1; no reliable D call. From germline, CDR1 is KGHSH and CDR2 LQKENI. Trimming cost V 1 base and J 4 bases, with 10 bases left between them. The CDR3 runs 14 residues. The CDR3 bases are TGTGCCAGCTCACCACGGGAGGGAGCCACTGAAGCTTTCTTT. The encoded protein is CASSPREGATEAFF.

The chain couples TRBV2 to TRBJ1-2; TRBD1 agrees at 7 bases. The CDR3 extends over 13 amino acids. Germline V gene lookup returns CDR1 SNHLY and CDR2 FYNNEI. J was trimmed by 2 bases and V by 9 bases; bases with no gene match: 6. DNA for the CDR3: TGTGCCAGTGGGGGACAGCCCAACTATGGCTACACCTTC. This encodes CASGGQPNYGYTF.

This chain joins TRBV14 and TRBJ2-3; no clear D. The CDR3 extends over 15 amino acids. The V gene's germline CDR1 is SGHDN and CDR2 FVKESK. The ends were cut back, 2 bases at V and 2 bases at J, with 11 bases in the middle. The CDR3 spells CASSQTTLPTDTQYF. The CDR3 DNA is TGTGCCAGCAGCCAAACCACACTACCCACAGATACGCAGTATTTT. The whole variable domain, remainder taken from reference TRBV14 and TRBJ2-3, is EAGVTQFPSHSVIEKGQTVTLRCDPISGHDNLYWYRRVMGKEIKFLLHFVKESKQDESGMPNNRFLAERTGGTYSTLKVQPAELEDSGVYFCASSQTTLPTDTQYFGPGTRLTVL.

The chain employs TRBV7-9 and TRBJ1-1, with D tentatively TRBD1 (5 bases). Trimming removed 5 bases at V and 0 bases at J, with 10 bases between. This CDR3 contains 14 residues. The germline V gene encodes CDR1 SEHNR and CDR2 FQNEAQ (reference sequence). The CDR3 loop is CASSPTAMNTEAFF. For the CDR3, the DNA is TGTGCCAGCAGCCCGACAGCCATGAACACTGAAGCTTTCTTT.

The chain recombines TRBV11-3 with TRBJ2-1; weak D call: TRBD1 (6 bases). Trimming took off 0 bases at V and 2 bases at J, with 8 bases between the two ends. Germline lookup yields CDR1 SGHNT and CDR2 YENEEA. This CDR3 spans 15 amino acids. The DNA of the CDR3 is TGTGCCAGCAGCTTAGATGGGGGCCCCTACAATGAGCAGTTCTTC. It yields the protein CASSLDGGPYNEQFF.

This clone was recorded only once. The chain links TRBV5-4 to TRBJ2-1; 8 nucleotides align to TRBD1. From germline, CDR1 is SGHNT and CDR2 YYREEE (reference sequence). The CDR3 contains 15 residues. With V trimmed by 2 bases and J by 2 bases, 3 bases remained unmatched. CDR3 region: CASSLSRGPYNEQFF. CDR3 nucleotides: TGTGCCAGCAGCTTAAGCAGGGGGCCCTACAATGAGCAGTTCTTC. Using reference TRBV5-4 and TRBJ2-1 for the parts outside the CDR3, the full variable domain is ETGVTQSPTHLIKTRGQQVTLRCSSQSGHNTVSWYQQALGQGPQFIFQYYREEENGRGNFPPRFSGLQFPNYSSELNVNALELDDSALYLCASSLSRGPYNEQFFGPGTRLTVL.

The chain couples TRBV9 to TRBJ2-1, with a weak D call TRBD1 (6 bases). The length of the CDR3 is 14 residues. The germline V gene encodes CDR1 SGDLS and CDR2 YYNGEE. With 1 base removed from V and 8 bases from J, the gap between germline ends came to 13 bases. CDR3 DNA sequence: TGTGCCAGCAGCGTACCGGGACAAGGATATGAGCAGTTCTTC. Amino acid sequence: CASSVPGQGYEQFF.

The CDR3 DNA reads as TGTGCCAGCAGCGCTAGGGGGGGGCAGACCCAGTACTTC. Translated: CASSARGGQTQYF. The chain employs TRBV7-2 and TRBJ2-5, with a possible D match to TRBD2 (7 bases). The CDR3 is made up of 13 amino acids. CDR1 SGHTA and CDR2 FQGNSA come from the germline V gene. V lost 5 bases and J 6 bases, leaving 13 bases between the germline ends.

The V gene is TRBV11-2, the J gene TRBJ2-7; 7 bases match TRBD2. V lost 3 bases and J lost 2; bases outside the gene matches: 7. This CDR3 contains 15 residues. Per germline, CDR1 SGHAT and CDR2 FQNNGV. CDR3 protein: CASSFGGLRTYEQYF. As DNA, the CDR3 is TGTGCCAGCAGCTTCGGGGGGTTAAGGACCTACGAGCAGTACTTC.

The chain recombines TRBV7-6 with TRBJ2-7; D may be TRBD1 (5 bases). This CDR3 spans 12 amino acids. Looked up from germline, CDR1 is SGHVS and CDR2 is FNYEAQ. V shed 5 bases and J shed 4 bases, with 9 bases lying between them. DNA of the CDR3: TGTGCCAGCAGCCAAGGGGATTACGAGCAGTACTTC. Its protein is CASSQGDYEQYF.

The chain links TRBV7-2 to TRBJ1-6; D perhaps matches TRBD1 (6 bases). The CDR3 extends over 14 amino acids. V lost 6 bases and J 9 bases, leaving 15 bases between the germline ends. Germline V gene sequence: CDR1 SGHTA, CDR2 FQGNSA. Here the CDR3 DNA reads TGTGCCAGCAGTAGTACAGGGTTAACTTCACCCCTCCACTTT. This codes for CASSSTGLTSPLHF.